Following are 25 T cell receptor beta chains from one sample sequenced in a study of cytomegalovirus exposure and HLA in healthy donors. The primer mix had 60 Vbeta and 13 Jbeta primers. Some clones are missing from TCRdb's copy, which holds only in-frame ones; the method was immunoSEQ multiplex PCR. Of about 130,000 clones in the sample, 70% to 85% were seen once. Material: PBMCs. The receptor source for this set is a boy aged 2 to 10 in good health and CMV-seronegative.

The chain carries TRBV5-6 and TRBJ2-5; 7 nucleotides line up with TRBD1. Unmatched junction bases numbered 3, after V lost 2 bases and J lost 2 bases. This CDR3 comprises 14 residues. Per germline, CDR1 SGHDT and CDR2 YYEEEE. The CDR3 nucleotides read TGTGCCAGCAGCTTCCCGGGACAGCAAGAGACCCAGTACTTC. Amino acid sequence: CASSFPGQQETQYF.

The chain couples TRBV19 to TRBJ2-5; a possible D gene is TRBD2 (5 bases). The germline V and J ends were trimmed by 7 bases and 7 bases, with 19 bases remaining between them. From germline, CDR1 is LNHDA and CDR2 SQIVND (reference sequence). This CDR3 is 14 amino acids long. CDR3 loop: CASNEARGVRTQYF. The CDR3 region has the DNA TGTGCCAGTAATGAGGCCCGGGGAGTCCGGACCCAGTACTTC. Filled out from reference TRBV19 and TRBJ2-5, the complete variable domain reads DGGITQSPKYLFRKEGQNVTLSCEQNLNHDAMYWYRQDPGQGLRLIYYSQIVNDFQKGDIAEGYSVSREKKESFPLTVTSAQKNPTAFYLCASNEARGVRTQYFGPGTRLLVL.

The rearrangement joins TRBV5-8 to TRBJ2-1; maybe TRBD1 (5 bases). The CDR3 has 14 residues. Germline assignment: CDR1 SGHTS and CDR2 YDEGEE. Trimming shortened V by 4 bases and J by 5 bases, and 13 bases separated the two germline ends. CDR3 coding DNA: TGTGCCAGCAGCCCCAGACAGAACAACAATGAGCAGTTCTTC. This sequence encodes CASSPRQNNNEQFF.

The chain employs TRBV7-9 and TRBJ1-2, with D maybe TRBD1 (5 bases). With 10 bases removed from V and 1 base from J, the gap between germline ends came to 13 bases. In germline, CDR1 is SEHNR, CDR2 FQNEAQ (reference sequence). This CDR3 has 13 residues. CDR3 protein: CAIPHRLNYGYTF. Here the CDR3 DNA reads TGTGCCATCCCCCACAGGCTTAACTATGGCTACACCTTC.

The rearrangement links TRBV7-8 to TRBJ2-3; TRBD2 matches 10 bases. Germline lookup yields CDR1 SGHVS and CDR2 FQNEAQ. V lost 0 bases to trimming and J lost 0 bases; unmatched junction nucleotides: 9. The CDR3 loop spans 19 amino acids. The DNA for the CDR3 is TGTGCCAGCAGCTTAGCGGAAGAAGCGGGAGGGGATAGCACAGATACGCAGTATTTT. Its protein is CASSLAEEAGGDSTDTQYF.

The rearrangement uses TRBV30 and TRBJ1-1; 7 bases are a match to TRBD1. This CDR3 is 13 amino acids long. CDR1 is GTSNPN and CDR2 is SVGIG in the germline V gene (reference sequence). The J segment lost 3 bases and the V segment lost 1 base, leaving 2 bases of the junction unmatched. The CDR3 DNA sequence: TGTGCCTGGAGTGAACAGGGGTACACTGAAGCTTTCTTT. Its protein is CAWSEQGYTEAFF.

The chain combines TRBV9 with TRBJ1-2, with D hard to call. The CDR3 runs 15 residues. Trimming removed 0 bases at V and 4 bases at J, with 13 bases between. The germline gives CDR1 SGDLS, CDR2 YYNGEE. The CDR3 DNA reads as TGTGCCAGCAGCGTAGCGGAGGAGATCACCTATGGCTACACCTTC. Residues: CASSVAEEITYGYTF.

As for this clone: One end of the junction is discordant with germline, which a read error may explain. The chain recombines TRBV4-1 with TRBJ1-2; no firm D call. Germline CDR1 and CDR2: MGHRA and YSYEKL. The CDR3 is 10 residues long. The DNA of the CDR3 is TGCGCCAGCAGCCAAGTCATGTTCCACTTC. Protein product: CASSQVMFHF.

The chain has TRBV6-5 and TRBJ1-5; D remains unclear. The germline CDR1 and CDR2 sequences are MNHEY and SVGAGI. The germline V and J ends were trimmed by 5 bases and 6 bases, with 5 bases remaining between them. This CDR3 contains 11 residues. The CDR3 bases are TGTGCCAGCAGTGAAGCTCAGCCCCAGCATTTT. Amino acids: CASSEAQPQHF.

The rearrangement joins TRBV7-9 to TRBJ2-2, with TRBD1 identical over 9 bases. The germline V gene encodes CDR1 SEHNR and CDR2 FQNEAQ (reference sequence). The CDR3 runs to 16 residues. The V and J ends lost 5 bases and 1 base, in that order; junction bases with no gene match: 5. CDR3: CASSPNRGRNTGELFF. The CDR3 bases are TGTGCCAGCAGCCCAAACAGGGGGCGGAACACCGGGGAGCTGTTTTTT. Complete variable domain (other parts from reference TRBV7-9 and TRBJ2-2): DTGVSQNPRHKITKRGQNVTFRCDPISEHNRLYWYRQTLGQGPEFLTYFQNEAQLEKSRLLSDRFSAERPKGSFSTLEIQRTEQGDSAMYLCASSPNRGRNTGELFFGEGSRLTVL.

The chain links TRBV6-4 to TRBJ2-1; 9 bases are shared with TRBD1. In germline, CDR1 is MRHNA, CDR2 SNTAGT. Trimming took 6 bases from V and 8 from J; bases not matched to a gene: 14. There are 16 residues in the CDR3. This CDR3 is CASSQNRDRDSDEQFF. The CDR3 nucleotides are TGTGCCAGCAGCCAGAACCGGGACAGGGATTCGGATGAGCAGTTCTTC.

The V gene is TRBV5-1, the J gene TRBJ2-5; 9 positions match TRBD1. From germline, CDR1 is SGHRS and CDR2 YFSETQ. V trimming: 3 bases; J trimming: 5 bases; junction bases outside the gene matches: 14. There are 17 residues in the CDR3. CDR3 in amino acids: CASSSGSDRGLKETQYF. The CDR3 DNA reads as TGCGCCAGCAGCTCTGGATCGGACAGGGGTTTGAAGGAGACCCAGTACTTC. Full variable domain (outside the CDR3, taken from reference TRBV5-1 and TRBJ2-5): KAGVTQTPRYLIKTRGQQVTLSCSPISGHRSVSWYQQTPGQGLQFLFEYFSETQRNKGNFPGRFSGRQFSNSRSEMNVSTLELGDSALYLCASSSGSDRGLKETQYFGPGTRLLVL.

This clone was recorded a few times. This sequence joins TRBV4-2 and TRBJ2-1, with TRBD2 identical over 8 bases. The CDR3 is 16 residues long. Germline-derived CDR1 and CDR2 are LGHNA and YNFKEQ. Germline trimming cut 2 bases from V and 1 base from J; bases unmatched to any gene: 4. CDR3 nucleotide sequence: TGTGCCAGCAGCCAATACAGCGGGAGTTCCTACAATGAGCAGTTCTTC. Its protein is CASSQYSGSSYNEQFF.

The V call is TRBV23-1, the J call TRBJ1-5; 7 nucleotides agree with TRBD1. TRBV23-1 has ORF status, its function being uncertain. There are 16 residues in the CDR3. Losses at the gene ends were 0 bases for V and 5 bases for J; bases not matched to a gene: 7. CDR3 in amino acids: CASSQSVGTADQPQHF. The CDR3 DNA reads TGCGCCAGCAGTCAATCTGTCGGGACAGCCGATCAGCCCCAGCATTTT.

The chain couples TRBV6-6 to TRBJ2-7; D is ambiguous. The length of the CDR3 is 14 residues. Per germline, CDR1 MNHNY and CDR2 SVGAGI (reference sequence). The V end lost 2 bases, the J end lost 3 bases, and 11 bases lay between the germline ends. The chain's CDR3 is CASSYGPDNYEQYV. The CDR3 bases are TGTGCCAGCAGTTACGGCCCGGATAACTACGAGCAGTACGTC.

About this clone: Other DNA variants within this sample encode the same CDR3. This chain uses TRBV10-3 with TRBJ2-2; D might be TRBD1 (6 bases). Germline V gene lookup returns CDR1 ENHRY and CDR2 SYGVKD. This CDR3 comprises 15 residues. This CDR3 is CAIHDRDTNTGELFF. The CDR3 DNA reads as TGTGCTATTCACGATCGGGACACCAACACCGGGGAGCTGTTTTTT.

The chain carries TRBV5-1 and TRBJ1-1; D is unclear. Germline V gene sequence: CDR1 SGHRS, CDR2 YFSETQ. The CDR3 has 13 residues. V gave up 4 bases and J gave up 1 base, with 8 bases separating them. The CDR3 here is CASSQTPNTEAFF. In DNA, the CDR3 is TGCGCCAGCAGCCAGACACCGAACACTGAAGCTTTCTTT.

The gene calls are TRBV6-5 and TRBJ2-7; D remains ambiguous. V lost 2 bases, J lost 0 bases, and 8 bases lay in between. Germline CDR1 reads MNHEY; CDR2 reads SVGAGI. This CDR3 contains 14 residues. The CDR3 spells CASSYAVYSYEQYF. In DNA, the CDR3 is TGTGCCAGCAGTTACGCAGTGTACTCCTACGAGCAGTACTTC.

Here the CDR3 DNA reads TGCGCCAGCAGCCAACTGGGGGGATCTTTCTACAATGAGCAGTTCTTC. It translates to CASSQLGGSFYNEQFF. The J gene is TRBJ2-1, the V gene TRBV4-3; D is possibly TRBD2 (6 bases). Trimming took off 2 bases at V and 3 bases at J, with 14 bases between the two ends. This CDR3 contains 16 residues. Germline V CDR1 and CDR2: LGHNA, YSLEER.

The chain recombines TRBV4-1 with TRBJ1-4; 7 positions match TRBD1. The CDR3 extends over 16 amino acids. Trimming cost V 4 bases and J 8 bases; bases outside gene matches: 13. Germline V CDR1 and CDR2: MGHRA, YSYEKL. CDR3 protein: CASSPQTGKEGEKLFF. The CDR3 bases are TGCGCCAGCAGCCCCCAGACAGGGAAGGAGGGGGAAAAACTGTTTTTT.

V and J are TRBV7-2 and TRBJ1-2; D might be TRBD1 (6 bases). V was shortened by 3 bases and J by 4 bases, with 18 bases between the two germline ends. Germline V gene lookup returns CDR1 SGHTA and CDR2 FQGNSA. The CDR3 consists of 16 residues. DNA of the CDR3: TGTGCCAGCAGCTTTAGGACAGCCTCTAATATCTATGGCTACACCTTC. Its protein product is CASSFRTASNIYGYTF.

With respect to this clone: This sample also contains other DNA sequences that code for the same CDR3. J is TRBJ1-4 and V is TRBV7-2; possibly TRBD1 for D (5 bases). The CDR3 is 17 residues long. V was pared by 1 base and J by 7 bases, with 19 bases between. The germline CDR1 and CDR2 sequences are SGHTA and FQGNSA. CDR3 loop: CASSLVTSGRAGEKLFF. CDR3 nucleotide sequence: TGTGCCAGCAGCTTAGTTACGTCTGGCAGGGCTGGTGAAAAACTGTTTTTT.

This clone has just a few counts. V gene TRBV5-6 combines with J gene TRBJ2-3; 11 nucleotides align to TRBD2. Per the germline V gene, CDR1 is SGHDT and CDR2 is YYEEEE. Trimming at V came to 7 bases and at J to 1 base, leaving 8 bases not matched to a gene. The CDR3 runs to 16 residues. Here the CDR3 reads CASAREGLAGTDTQYF. The CDR3, as DNA: TGTGCCAGCGCGAGGGAGGGACTAGCGGGCACAGATACGCAGTATTTT.

This chain links TRBV5-6 with TRBJ2-1; tentatively, D is TRBD1 (5 bases). This CDR3 spans 12 amino acids. The ends were cut back, 6 bases at V and 7 bases at J, with 11 bases in the middle. Per germline, CDR1 SGHDT and CDR2 YYEEEE. The CDR3 sequence: CASTVGLNEQFF. The CDR3 region has the DNA TGTGCCAGCACTGTGGGGCTGAATGAGCAGTTCTTC.

The genes are TRBV5-8 and TRBJ1-1; TRBD1 aligns across 7 bases. With V trimmed by 4 bases and J by 1 base, 4 bases remained unmatched. This CDR3 contains 14 residues. Germline CDR1 and CDR2: SGHTS and YDEGEE. CDR3 coding DNA: TGTGCCAGCAGCCCGACAGGGACGAACACTGAAGCTTTCTTT. Encoded protein: CASSPTGTNTEAFF. Using reference TRBV5-8 and TRBJ1-1 for the parts outside the CDR3, the full variable domain is EAGVTQSPTHLIKTRGQQATLRCSPISGHTSVYWYQQALGLGLQFLLWYDEGEERNRGNFPPRFSGRQFPNYSSELNVNALELEDSALYLCASSPTGTNTEAFFGQGTRLTVV.